The clone carrying this T cell receptor beta chain was found many times. Its antigen is not known. This sample was included in a study of Graves' ophthalmopathy and Graves' hyperthyroidism. Points from the study as a whole: A classifier, a 13-signature model, separated ophthalmopathy from stable hyperthyroidism with approximately 87% sensitivity and about 82% specificity.

Stable hyperthyroidism meant no ophthalmopathy within 18 months of follow-up. Losses at the gene ends were 8 bases for V and 5 bases for J; bases not matched to a gene: 9. CDR3 length: 14 residues. From germline, CDR1 is SQVTM and CDR2 ANQGSEA. The authors amplified TCR beta CDR3 regions, and they did so from RNA transcripts for repertoire sequencing. First-round RT-PCR relied on HTBI primers, and a second-round multiplex PCR came next. One entry per CDR3 protein results from TCRdb running MiXCR on the multiplex PCR reads. The sample yields over 500,000 distinct CDR3 sequences, roughly 20% seen once. The origin of this receptor is a woman aged 18-30 years with stable Graves' hyperthyroidism. Some clones in this sample may be carry-over from other donors' samples. This sequence joins TRBV29-1 and TRBJ2-5, with 12 bases identical to TRBD1. The sequenced material came from peripheral blood. The CDR3, as DNA: TGCAGCCATTCCGGGACAGGGGGCTTGGAGACCCAGTACTTC. Translating it yields CSHSGTGGLETQYF.